These 28 T cell receptor beta chains were sequenced from one sample in a study of T-cell reconstitution after alpha-beta-depleted transplantation in children. Unique molecular identifiers featured in how the TCRbeta library was prepared. MiXCR, applied by TCRdb to the PCR reads, yields one record per CDR3 protein. In the table there are more than 200,000 distinct CDR3 sequences, more than 20% of which are singletons. Source: PBMCs, taken before TCRalphabeta/CD19-depleted stem cell transplant. The receptors originated from a girl aged 2 to 9 with Fanconi anemia, due to receive a stem cell transplant.

This clonotype was seen ten or more times. The gene calls are TRBV18 and TRBJ2-3; D unresolved. The V end lost 2 bases, the J end lost 4 bases, and 13 bases lay between the germline ends. Per germline, CDR1 KGHSH and CDR2 LQKENI. CDR3 length equals 15 residues. CDR3 nucleotides: TGTGCCAGCTCACCAGGAGTGAGAAGGGCAGATACGCAGTATTTT. Translation gives CASSPGVRRADTQYF.

The genes are TRBV29-1 and TRBJ2-3, with 9 positions matching TRBD1. The CDR3 is 13 amino acids. Looked up from germline, CDR1 is SQVTM and CDR2 is ANQGSEA. V dropped 4 bases and J dropped 7; count of bases not matched to a gene: 6. The chain's CDR3 is CSVAGQGIYTQYF. Written as DNA, the CDR3 is TGCAGCGTTGCTGGACAGGGGATCTATACGCAGTATTTT.

The chain has TRBV27 and TRBJ2-7; tentative D call: TRBD2 (6 bases). Germline-derived CDR1 and CDR2 are MNHEY and SMNVEV (reference sequence). Trimming shortened V by 6 bases and J by 4 bases, and 16 bases separated the two germline ends. The CDR3 loop spans 14 amino acids. The CDR3 protein is CASSRTTNPYEQYF. CDR3 nucleotides: TGTGCCAGCAGCCGGACTACCAACCCTTACGAGCAGTACTTC.

The chain carries TRBV7-9 and TRBJ2-5; maybe TRBD2 (7 bases). The V gene lost 0 bases and the J gene lost 4 bases, with 15 bases spanning the gap. The CDR3 totals 16 residues. Germline V lookup: CDR1 SEHNR, CDR2 FQNEAQ (reference sequence). CDR3 sequence (DNA): TGTGCCAGCAGCTTAGCGCTTGCGGGGGCAGCAGAGACCCAGTACTTC. This sequence encodes CASSLALAGAAETQYF.

The table lists this clonotype with many counts. The chain is built from TRBV12-3 or TRBV12-4 and TRBJ2-1; 8 bases are a match to TRBD2. V gave up 2 bases and J gave up 10 bases; unmatched junction bases: 4. The CDR3 has 13 amino acids. CDR3 in amino acids: CASSLIGGAEQFF. The DNA for the CDR3 is TGTGCCAGCAGTTTAATCGGGGGGGCGGAGCAGTTCTTC.

The chain employs TRBV20-1 and TRBJ2-5, with TRBD2 as a possible D gene (7 bases). Germline V gene sequence: CDR1 DFQATT, CDR2 SNEGSKA (reference sequence). V was trimmed by 5 bases and J by 4 bases, leaving 23 bases between them. The CDR3 extends over 16 amino acids. The CDR3, as DNA: TGCAGTGCTGACACACACGATCGGGGGGCGGGAGAGACCCAGTACTTC. It translates to CSADTHDRGAGETQYF.

The CDR3 sequence: CASSLEPNEKLFF. The DNA of the CDR3 is TGTGCCAGCAGCTTAGAGCCGAATGAAAAACTGTTTTTT. The chain couples TRBV7-2 to TRBJ1-4; D is undetermined. The CDR3 is 13 residues long. V was clipped by 1 base and J by 5 bases, with 5 bases between them. Germline V gene data show CDR1 as SGHTA and CDR2 as FQGNSA.

A few counts support this clonotype. The chain has TRBV18 and TRBJ2-5, with D possibly being TRBD1 or TRBD2 (5 bases each). This CDR3 is 15 amino acids long. The V end lost 8 bases, the J end lost 4 bases, and 20 bases lay between the germline ends. Germline V gene sequence: CDR1 KGHSH, CDR2 LQKENI. The CDR3, as DNA: TGTGCCAGCAGCTTAGAAGGACACCGGGGAGAGACCCAGTACTTC. It yields the protein CASSLEGHRGETQYF.

This clonotype was seen a few times. The chain recombines TRBV12-3 or TRBV12-4 with TRBJ2-7, with 9 bases that match TRBD1. The CDR3 contains 13 residues. J gave up 5 bases and V 7 bases, and 6 bases lay outside the gene matches. The CDR3 DNA follows: TGTGCCAGCATACGGACAGGGGTACACGAGCAGTACTTC. Its translation is CASIRTGVHEQYF.

This clonotype was seen a few times. The chain recombines TRBV28 with TRBJ1-1; 8 bases align to TRBD1. Germline V lookup: CDR1 MDHEN, CDR2 SYDVKM. V gave up 3 bases and J gave up 7 bases; unmatched junction bases: 7. This CDR3 spans 14 amino acids. The CDR3 loop is CASSLPGTGLEAFF. The CDR3 DNA reads as TGTGCCAGCAGTTTGCCCGGGACAGGCCTTGAAGCTTTCTTT.

This clonotype was seen more than once but under ten times. This rearrangement joins TRBV25-1 to TRBJ2-1; 11 nucleotides align to TRBD2. The CDR3 runs to 18 residues. Germline V gene sequence: CDR1 MGHDK, CDR2 SYGVNS. Trimming at V came to 2 bases and at J to 3 bases, leaving 9 bases not matched to a gene. The CDR3 loop is CASSEGLAGGFGYNEQFF. The CDR3 DNA sequence: TGTGCCAGCAGTGAAGGGCTAGCGGGGGGCTTCGGCTACAATGAGCAGTTCTTC. Looking up the rest from reference TRBV25-1 and TRBJ2-1 gives the full variable domain: EADIYQTPRYLVIGTGKKITLECSQTMGHDKMYWYQQDPGMELHLIHYSYGVNSTEKGDLSSESTVSRIRTEHFPLTLESARPSHTSQYLCASSEGLAGGFGYNEQFFGPGTRLTVL.

The CDR3 nucleotides are TGTGCCAGCAGTGACGTCGGCAGGGTCAATGAGCAGTTCTTC. This encodes CASSDVGRVNEQFF. V gene TRBV2 combines with J gene TRBJ2-1, with a possible D match to TRBD1 (5 bases). The germline V gene encodes CDR1 SNHLY and CDR2 FYNNEI. The CDR3 runs 14 residues. V was clipped by 3 bases and J by 6 bases, with 12 bases between them.

This clonotype was seen only a few times. The chain links TRBV29-1 to TRBJ2-1; 7 bases are shared with TRBD1. V lost 4 bases to trimming and J lost 6 bases; unmatched junction nucleotides: 12. This CDR3 contains 15 residues. Germline CDR1 SQVTM, CDR2 ANQGSEA. CDR3 in amino acids: CSVVWGTVVINEQFF. The CDR3 region has the DNA TGCAGCGTTGTGTGGGGGACAGTAGTGATCAATGAGCAGTTCTTC.

The CDR3 DNA reads TGTGCCAGCAGCACACCTTCAGGGGGCGGGGCCAACGTCCTGACTTTC. It is translated as CASSTPSGGGANVLTF. J is TRBJ2-6 and V is TRBV11-2; 8 nucleotides match TRBD1. The CDR3 is 16 residues long. J was trimmed by 4 bases and V by 5 bases; bases with no gene match: 7. CDR1 and CDR2 from the germline V gene are SGHAT and FQNNGV.

This clonotype appeared many times. The chain couples TRBV28 to TRBJ2-1, with D perhaps TRBD2 (5 bases). The germline V gene has CDR1 MDHEN and CDR2 SYDVKM. Trimming left V 3 bases short and J 12 bases short, with 12 bases between. The CDR3 sequence is 12 residues long. This CDR3 reads CASSFSGVGQFF. The CDR3 DNA sequence: TGTGCCAGCAGTTTCAGCGGTGTGGGGCAGTTCTTC.

This rearrangement joins TRBV29-1 to TRBJ2-7, with D perhaps TRBD1 (6 bases). The CDR3 is 13 amino acids. V was pared by 4 bases and J by 3 bases, with 13 bases between. Germline assignment: CDR1 SQVTM and CDR2 ANQGSEA. The CDR3 loop is CSVAQGLVYEQYF. CDR3 coding DNA: TGCAGCGTTGCACAGGGTCTGGTCTACGAGCAGTACTTC.

There are many counts of this clonotype. Its ends do not fully match the called genes, so a read error is possible. This chain links TRBV5-6 with TRBJ2-1, with D tentatively TRBD1 or TRBD2 (5 bases each). The CDR3 covers 18 residues. CDR1 and CDR2 (germline): SGHDT, YYEEEE. The CDR3 DNA reads TGTGCCAGCAGCCCTTTGGACGACTCCGGGACCTCCAACAATGAGCAGTTCTTC. It yields the protein CASSPLDDSGTSNNEQFF.

The chain recombines TRBV29-1 with TRBJ2-7; D perhaps matches TRBD2 (7 bases). The germline V gene has CDR1 SQVTM and CDR2 ANQGSEA. The CDR3 is made up of 14 amino acids. The V end lost 6 bases, the J end lost 1 base, and 16 bases lay between the germline ends. The CDR3 sequence is CSVRGGGVSYEQYF. In nucleotides, the CDR3 is TGCAGCGTGCGAGGGGGGGGAGTATCCTACGAGCAGTACTTC.

This clonotype was counted many times. The genes are TRBV29-1 and TRBJ2-5; 9 bases agree with TRBD2. The germline gives CDR1 SQVTM, CDR2 ANQGSEA. V was pared by 4 bases and J by 3 bases, with 3 bases of the junction left unmatched. The CDR3 contains 13 residues. The CDR3 sequence: CSVAPSGKETQYF. In nucleotides, the CDR3 is TGCAGCGTTGCCCCTAGCGGGAAAGAGACCCAGTACTTC.

This clonotype was counted at least ten times. The chain has TRBV7-9 and TRBJ1-6, with D possibly TRBD1 on 5 matching bases. Looked up from germline, CDR1 is SEHNR and CDR2 is FQNEAQ (reference sequence). V dropped 0 bases and J dropped 8 bases, with 14 bases sitting between them. This CDR3 region has 16 residues. CDR3 in DNA: TGTGCCAGCAGCTTAGCGTTCAGTCAGGGAGATTCACCCCTCCACTTT. Translation gives CASSLAFSQGDSPLHF. The whole variable domain, filled in from reference TRBV7-9 and TRBJ1-6, reads DTGVSQNPRHKITKRGQNVTFRCDPISEHNRLYWYRQTLGQGPEFLTYFQNEAQLEKSRLLSDRFSAERPKGSFSTLEIQRTEQGDSAMYLCASSLAFSQGDSPLHFGNGTRLTVT.

This clonotype was observed a few times. This rearrangement joins TRBV9 to TRBJ1-4; TRBD1 matches at 7 bases. With 3 bases clipped from V and 2 bases from J, the junction kept 7 bases outside the gene matches. CDR3 length equals 16 residues. CDR1 is SGDLS, CDR2 YYNGEE, per germline. The CDR3 is CASSAETGLTNEKLFF. CDR3 nucleotides: TGTGCCAGCAGCGCGGAGACAGGGTTGACTAATGAAAAACTGTTTTTT.

This clonotype has only a few counts. This chain links TRBV28 with TRBJ2-7, with D possibly TRBD1 on 5 matching bases. Germline V gene data show CDR1 as MDHEN and CDR2 as SYDVKM. This CDR3 has 15 amino acids. The ends were cut back, 3 bases at V and 2 bases at J, with 14 bases in the middle. The CDR3 sequence is CASSLVDAGPYEQYF. The CDR3 DNA is TGTGCCAGCAGTTTGGTTGATGCAGGGCCCTACGAGCAGTACTTC.

This chain connects TRBV13 to TRBJ2-5; weak D call: TRBD2 (5 bases). CDR1 is PRHDT, CDR2 FYEKMQ, per germline (reference sequence). This CDR3 is built from 15 residues. Trimming cost V 6 bases and J 0 bases, with 14 bases left between them. The CDR3 here is CASRSEGDNQETQYF. In DNA form, the CDR3 reads TGTGCCAGCAGATCAGAGGGAGACAACCAAGAGACCCAGTACTTC.

This clonotype was seen repeatedly, ten times or more. This sequence joins TRBV12-3 or TRBV12-4 and TRBJ2-7, with a tentative D call TRBD2 (6 bases). The CDR3 loop spans 14 amino acids. Trimming left V 2 bases short and J 7 bases short, with 15 bases between. Written as DNA, the CDR3 is TGTGCCAGCAGTTTAAATGGAGGGCCGGGGGAGCAGTACTTC. This gives the protein CASSLNGGPGEQYF.

This clonotype was counted between two and nine times. The CDR3 nucleotides read TGTGCCAGCAGCGTAGGAGTCCCCTACGAGATTAATGAAAAACTGTTTTTT. As protein: CASSVGVPYEINEKLFF. The chain has TRBV9 and TRBJ1-4; D is ambiguous. V lost 0 bases to trimming and J lost 4 bases, with 16 bases between them. In germline, CDR1 is SGDLS, CDR2 YYNGEE. The CDR3 sequence is 17 residues long.

CDR3 sequence (DNA): TGCAGTGCTAGAGATCTCTCCGGAGCGGGACGCAATGAGCAGTTCTTC. Encoded protein: CSARDLSGAGRNEQFF. The rearrangement joins TRBV20-1 to TRBJ2-1, with 7 nucleotides matching TRBD2. V lost 0 bases, J lost 6 bases, and 11 bases stayed unmatched. The CDR3 is 16 amino acids. The germline gives CDR1 DFQATT, CDR2 SNEGSKA (reference sequence).

The CDR3, as DNA: TGTGCCAGTAGTATTGAGCGGGAGGCATACTACAATGAGCAGTTCTTC. Its translation: CASSIEREAYYNEQFF. The chain joins TRBV19 to TRBJ2-1, with TRBD2 matching 9 bases. V shed 3 bases and J 3 bases; nucleotides not matched to a gene: 6. The CDR3 totals 16 residues. Per germline, CDR1 LNHDA and CDR2 SQIVND (reference sequence).

The chain recombines TRBV7-2 with TRBJ2-7; the match to TRBD2 covers 11 bases. The CDR3 is made up of 16 amino acids. J was trimmed by 7 bases and V by 5 bases; bases with no gene match: 13. Germline V gene sequence: CDR1 SGHTA, CDR2 FQGNSA. DNA for the CDR3: TGTGCCAGCAGCCCCTCACTAGCGGGGGCCCCTAGGGAGCAGTACTTC. Protein sequence: CASSPSLAGAPREQYF.